This entry lists 7 T cell receptor beta chains sequenced from one sample in a study of pediatric ulcerative colitis. This table comes from immunoSEQ multiplex PCR, and its TCRdb copy is limited to in-frame clones, with some not included. This table holds tens of thousands of clones, 70% to 90% found once. Sequencing was carried out using blood. These receptors were collected from a boy aged 5-17 years with severe ulcerative colitis.

The chain uses TRBV19 and TRBJ2-5; 9 positions match TRBD1. The germline CDR1 and CDR2 sequences are LNHDA and SQIVND (reference sequence). The CDR3 is 16 residues long. V was clipped by 5 bases and J by 5 bases; unmatched bases: 12. DNA of the CDR3: TGTGCCAGTAGTCCCCTGGGGACAGGGTTCGGGGAGACCCAGTACTTC. Its translation is CASSPLGTGFGETQYF.

This clone was recorded a few times. The V call is TRBV9, the J call TRBJ1-1; 7 nucleotides agree with TRBD1. The germline CDR1 and CDR2 sequences are SGDLS and YYNGEE. Trimming removed 3 bases from V and 4 bases from J; junction bases left unmatched: 3. The CDR3 has 13 amino acids. The CDR3 DNA sequence: TGTGCCAGCAGCGGAGGGGGCATCACTGAAGCTTTCTTT. This gives the protein CASSGGGITEAFF.

V is TRBV21-1 and J is TRBJ2-1; TRBD2, the D gene given by the table, was not confirmed from the DNA. TRBV21-1 is a recognized pseudogene. The CDR3 sequence is 15 residues long. The CDR3 DNA reads TGTGCCAGCAGCTTCGGGACCGGGGGGCTCAATGAGCAGTTCTTC. Translating gives CASSFGTGGLNEQFF.

The chain carries TRBV30 and TRBJ1-1; 9 bases fit TRBD1. The CDR3 has 16 amino acids. V was clipped by 3 bases and J by 4 bases; unmatched bases: 12. Germline CDR1 and CDR2: GTSNPN and SVGIG (reference sequence). The CDR3 DNA sequence: TGTGCCTGGAGAACGGGACAGGGATTGGTACGCACTGAAGCTTTCTTT. Translation gives CAWRTGQGLVRTEAFF.

The gene calls are TRBV7-6 and TRBJ2-2; 7 positions agree with TRBD1. CDR3 length equals 14 residues. The ends lost 3 bases at V and 4 bases at J; junction bases unmatched: 2. Germline lookup yields CDR1 SGHVS and CDR2 FNYEAQ. CDR3 protein: CASSLSGGTGELFF. CDR3 in DNA: TGTGCCAGCAGCTTGTCAGGGGGCACCGGGGAGCTGTTTTTT.

The chain couples TRBV14 to TRBJ1-1, with D perhaps TRBD1 (5 bases). The CDR3 is 11 amino acids. The germline V and J ends were trimmed by 7 bases and 12 bases, with 15 bases remaining between them. Germline V lookup: CDR1 SGHDN, CDR2 FVKESK. CDR3 amino acids: CASTAGGIPFF. In DNA form, the CDR3 reads TGTGCCAGCACCGCCGGGGGTATTCCTTTCTTT.

The gene calls are TRBV27 and TRBJ1-2; 10 bases agree with TRBD1. Germline V gene sequence: CDR1 MNHEY, CDR2 SMNVEV (reference sequence). CDR3 length equals 18 residues. Trimming cost V 1 base and J 4 bases; bases outside gene matches: 12. CDR3 loop: CASSLYGTGARNVYGYTF. CDR3 DNA: TGTGCCAGCAGTTTATATGGGACAGGGGCGCGAAATGTCTATGGCTACACCTTC.